What follows describes a single T cell receptor (beta chain). Its antigen is currently unknown. This sample is drawn from a study of identical twins. V dropped 10 bases and J dropped 0 bases, with 10 bases sitting between them. Per germline, CDR1 ENHRY and CDR2 SYGVKD. The CDR3 has 13 amino acids. Via MiXCR, TCRdb re-called the 5' RACE reads, giving one row per CDR3 protein. The sample has fewer than 250,000 distinct CDR3 sequences, 6% to 8.5% seen once; the top ten hold about 5.6%. Study results and caveats: Analyses of zero insertions could, in part, be confounded by invariant MAIT and iNKT cells. The abundant beta clonotypes from cord blood had fewer insertions, and memory repertoires had none of this. Twins shared out-of-frame alpha sequences with excess low generation probability.

The same data also went into a second study, on yellow fever vaccine responses in identical twins.

The chain has TRBV10-3 and TRBJ2-1, with no clear D. This TCR derives from a woman aged 18-29 years in good health. Sequencing was carried out using CD8+ T cells sorted from blood. The CDR3 nucleotides are TGTGCCACATGGGCATCCTCCTACAATGAGCAGTTCTTC. It yields the protein CATWASSYNEQFF.